The T cell receptor beta chain under discussion was sequenced for a study of shared clonotypes between healthy human individuals. Across several immunoSEQ plates, the genomic DNA of each subset was split evenly. Sorted-subset replicate PCR reactions were performed with about 200 ng DNA, corresponding to roughly 31,000 T cell genomes. Per the study methods: ImmunoSEQ output held junction-only sequences without quality scores, so filtering differed. Repertoires were generated with immunoSEQ multiplex PCR, while TCRdb's copy carries only in-frame clones and drops some. The V and J calls and clone size are taken from that table; D and trimming were inferred from the DNA. The sample carries a few million clones, 80% to 95% recorded once. The authors divided CD4+ cells into CD45RA+ naive and CD45RA-negative memory subsets. This CDR3 contains 14 residues. Germline-derived CDR1 and CDR2 are SGHNT and YYREEE (reference sequence). V was clipped by 2 bases and J by 5 bases, with 14 bases between them.

Sequenced material: naive CD4+ T cells from PBMCs. As to subset: CD45RA+ positively selected. This rearrangement joins TRBV5-4 to TRBJ2-7; D unresolved. This sequence was found in a man younger than 35 in good health. Some clones in this sample may be carry-over from other donors' samples. For the CDR3, the DNA is TGTGCCAGCAGCTTCGAGAGAGGAATAAACGAGCAGTACTTC. Translating it yields CASSFERGINEQYF.